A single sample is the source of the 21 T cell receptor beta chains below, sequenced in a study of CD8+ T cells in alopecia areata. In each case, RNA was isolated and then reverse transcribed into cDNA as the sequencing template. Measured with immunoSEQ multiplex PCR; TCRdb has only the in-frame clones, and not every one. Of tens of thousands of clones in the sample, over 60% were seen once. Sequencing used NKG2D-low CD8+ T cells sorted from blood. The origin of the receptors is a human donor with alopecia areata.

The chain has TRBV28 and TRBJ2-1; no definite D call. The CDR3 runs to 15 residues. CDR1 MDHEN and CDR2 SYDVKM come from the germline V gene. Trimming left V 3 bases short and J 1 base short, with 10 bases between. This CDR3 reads CASSFRPGSYNEQFF. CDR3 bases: TGTGCCAGCAGTTTTCGTCCAGGATCCTACAATGAGCAGTTCTTC.

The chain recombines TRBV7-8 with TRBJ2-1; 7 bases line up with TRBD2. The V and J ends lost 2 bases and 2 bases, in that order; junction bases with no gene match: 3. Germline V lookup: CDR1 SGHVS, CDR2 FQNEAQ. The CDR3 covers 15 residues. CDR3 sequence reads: CASSLRAGPYNEQFF. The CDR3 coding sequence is TGTGCCAGCAGCTTAAGAGCGGGGCCCTACAATGAGCAGTTCTTC.

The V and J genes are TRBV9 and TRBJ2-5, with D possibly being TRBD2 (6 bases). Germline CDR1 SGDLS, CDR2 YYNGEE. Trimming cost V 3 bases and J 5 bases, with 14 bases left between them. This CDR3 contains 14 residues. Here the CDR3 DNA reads TGTGCCAGCAGCGCAACCGGGGGACGGGAGACCCAGTACTTC. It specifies CASSATGGRETQYF.

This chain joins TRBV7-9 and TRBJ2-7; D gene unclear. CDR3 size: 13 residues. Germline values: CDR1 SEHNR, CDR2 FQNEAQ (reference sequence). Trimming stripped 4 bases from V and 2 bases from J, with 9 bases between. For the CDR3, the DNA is TGTGCCAGCAGCTCGTCCCGGGCCTACGAGCAGTACTTC. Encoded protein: CASSSSRAYEQYF.

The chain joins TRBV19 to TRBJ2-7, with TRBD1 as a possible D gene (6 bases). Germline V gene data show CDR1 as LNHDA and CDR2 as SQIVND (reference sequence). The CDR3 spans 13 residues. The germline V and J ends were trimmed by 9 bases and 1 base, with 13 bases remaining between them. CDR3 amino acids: CASGAGVSYEQYF. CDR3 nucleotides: TGTGCCAGCGGAGCAGGGGTGTCCTACGAGCAGTACTTC. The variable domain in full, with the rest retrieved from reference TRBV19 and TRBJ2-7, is DGGITQSPKYLFRKEGQNVTLSCEQNLNHDAMYWYRQDPGQGLRLIYYSQIVNDFQKGDIAEGYSVSREKKESFPLTVTSAQKNPTAFYLCASGAGVSYEQYFGPGTRLTVT.

The CDR3 DNA follows: TGTGCCAGCAGTGAGGTATCGGGAAACCAAGAGACCCAGTACTTC. This codes for CASSEVSGNQETQYF. The chain uses TRBV6-1 and TRBJ2-5, with D possibly being TRBD2 (5 bases). The V and J ends lost 3 bases and 0 bases respectively, with 11 bases between them. The CDR3 length is 15 residues. Germline V lookup: CDR1 MNHNS, CDR2 SASEGT.

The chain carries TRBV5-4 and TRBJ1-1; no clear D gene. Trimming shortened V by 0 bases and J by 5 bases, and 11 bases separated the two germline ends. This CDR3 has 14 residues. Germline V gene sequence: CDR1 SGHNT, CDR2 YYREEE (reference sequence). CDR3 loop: CASSLERVGTEAFF. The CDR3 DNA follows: TGTGCCAGCAGCTTGGAGAGGGTGGGGACTGAAGCTTTCTTT.

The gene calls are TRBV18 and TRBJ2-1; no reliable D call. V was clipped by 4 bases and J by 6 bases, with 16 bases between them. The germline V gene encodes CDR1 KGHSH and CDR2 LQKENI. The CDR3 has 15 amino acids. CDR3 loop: CASSHRGNGRNEQFF. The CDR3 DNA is TGTGCCAGCTCACACCGCGGAAACGGCCGCAATGAGCAGTTCTTC.

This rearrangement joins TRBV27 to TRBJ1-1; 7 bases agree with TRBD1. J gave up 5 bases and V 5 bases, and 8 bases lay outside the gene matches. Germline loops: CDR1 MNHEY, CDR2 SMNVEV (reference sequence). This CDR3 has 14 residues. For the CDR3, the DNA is TGTGCCAGCAGTCCACACACAGGGGTGACTGAAGCTTTCTTT. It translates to CASSPHTGVTEAFF.

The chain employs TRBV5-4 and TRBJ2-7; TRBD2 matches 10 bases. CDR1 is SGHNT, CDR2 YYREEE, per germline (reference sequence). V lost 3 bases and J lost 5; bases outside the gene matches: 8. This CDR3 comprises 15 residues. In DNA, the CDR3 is TGTGCCAGCAGCTCGGGGACTAGCGTGGGCAACGAGCAGTACTTC. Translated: CASSSGTSVGNEQYF.

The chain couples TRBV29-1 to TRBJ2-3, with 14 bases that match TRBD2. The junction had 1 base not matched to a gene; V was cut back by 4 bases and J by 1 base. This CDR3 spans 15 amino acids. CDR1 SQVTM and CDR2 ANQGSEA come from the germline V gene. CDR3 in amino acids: CSVVGLAGGTDTQYF. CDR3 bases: TGCAGCGTTGTGGGACTAGCGGGAGGCACAGATACGCAGTATTTT.

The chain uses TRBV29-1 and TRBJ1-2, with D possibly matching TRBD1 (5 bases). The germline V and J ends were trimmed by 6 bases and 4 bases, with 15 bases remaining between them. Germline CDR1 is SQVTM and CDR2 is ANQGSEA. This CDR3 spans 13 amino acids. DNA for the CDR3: TGCAGCGTCCTCCAACAGGAGCCCTATGGCTACACCTTC. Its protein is CSVLQQEPYGYTF.

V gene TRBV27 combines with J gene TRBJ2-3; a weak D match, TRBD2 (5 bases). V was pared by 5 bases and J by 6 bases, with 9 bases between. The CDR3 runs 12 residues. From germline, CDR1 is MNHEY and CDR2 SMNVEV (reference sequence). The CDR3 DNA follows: TGTGCCAGCAGTCCGACGGGGGATACGCAGTATTTT. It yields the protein CASSPTGDTQYF.

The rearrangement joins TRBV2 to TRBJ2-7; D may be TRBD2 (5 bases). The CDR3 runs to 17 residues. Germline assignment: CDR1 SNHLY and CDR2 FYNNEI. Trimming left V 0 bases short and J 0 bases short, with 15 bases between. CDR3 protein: CASSEALRAGNSYEQYF. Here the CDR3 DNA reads TGTGCCAGCAGTGAAGCACTGAGGGCCGGCAACTCCTACGAGCAGTACTTC.

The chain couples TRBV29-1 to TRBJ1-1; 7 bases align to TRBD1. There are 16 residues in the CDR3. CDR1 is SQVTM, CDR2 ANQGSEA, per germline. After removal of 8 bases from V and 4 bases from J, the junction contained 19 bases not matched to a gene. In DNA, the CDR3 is TGCAGCTCATCCGGACAGGAATCAAGCCTCGCCACTGAAGCTTTCTTT. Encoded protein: CSSSGQESSLATEAFF.

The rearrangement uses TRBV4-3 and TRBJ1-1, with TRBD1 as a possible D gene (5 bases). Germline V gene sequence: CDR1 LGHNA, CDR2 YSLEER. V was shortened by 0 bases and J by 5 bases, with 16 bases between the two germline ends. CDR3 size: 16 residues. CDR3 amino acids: CASSQDVGGVWTEAFF. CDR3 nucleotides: TGCGCCAGCAGCCAAGATGTCGGGGGGGTTTGGACTGAAGCTTTCTTT.

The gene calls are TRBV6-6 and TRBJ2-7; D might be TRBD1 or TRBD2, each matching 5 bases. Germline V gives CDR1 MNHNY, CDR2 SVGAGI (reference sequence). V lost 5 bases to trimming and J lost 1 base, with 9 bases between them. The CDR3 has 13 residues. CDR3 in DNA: TGTGCCAGCAGTATTGGGGGATCCTACGAGCAGTACTTC. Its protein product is CASSIGGSYEQYF.

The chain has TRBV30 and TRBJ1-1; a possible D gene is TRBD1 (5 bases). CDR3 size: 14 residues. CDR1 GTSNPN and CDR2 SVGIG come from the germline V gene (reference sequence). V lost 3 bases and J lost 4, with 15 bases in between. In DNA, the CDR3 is TGTGCCTGGAGCCGGCCGGGGACTCGCACTGAAGCTTTCTTT. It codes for CAWSRPGTRTEAFF.

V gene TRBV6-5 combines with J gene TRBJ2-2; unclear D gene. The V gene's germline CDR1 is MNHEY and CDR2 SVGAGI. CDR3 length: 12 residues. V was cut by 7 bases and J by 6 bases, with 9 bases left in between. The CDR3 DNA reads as TGTGCCAGCAAAAACAGTGCCGGGGAGCTGTTTTTT. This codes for CASKNSAGELFF.

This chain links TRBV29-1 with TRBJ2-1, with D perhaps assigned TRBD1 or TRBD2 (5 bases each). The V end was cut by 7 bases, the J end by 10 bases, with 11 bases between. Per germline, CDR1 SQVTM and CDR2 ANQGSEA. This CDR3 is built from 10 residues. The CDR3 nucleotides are TGCAGCGGGGGACCTGGGGAGCAGTTCTTC. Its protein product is CSGGPGEQFF.

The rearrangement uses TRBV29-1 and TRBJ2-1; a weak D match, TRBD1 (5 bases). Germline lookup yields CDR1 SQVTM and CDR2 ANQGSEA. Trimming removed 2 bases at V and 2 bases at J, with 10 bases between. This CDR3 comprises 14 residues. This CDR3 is CSVEQGRTYNEQFF. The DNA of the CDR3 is TGCAGCGTTGAACAGGGAAGGACCTACAATGAGCAGTTCTTC.